The 31 T cell receptor beta chains below come from one sample, sequenced in a study of T cells in Graves' hyperthyroidism and ophthalmopathy. Amplified regions were TCR beta CDR3 sequences from RNA transcripts. The TCR CDR3 first-round RT-PCR relied on the HTBI primer set. TCRdb re-called the multiplex PCR reads with MiXCR, one entry per CDR3 protein. Altogether hundreds of thousands of distinct CDR3 sequences are present, more than 12% being singletons, with the ten largest covering approximately 12%. The specimen was blood. The receptor set was obtained from a woman aged 45-65 years with Graves' ophthalmopathy.

This clonotype came up a few times. The rearrangement joins TRBV27 to TRBJ2-1; 8 bases align to TRBD1. CDR3 length: 15 residues. The J segment lost 2 bases and the V segment lost 6 bases, leaving 6 bases of the junction unmatched. Germline V CDR1 and CDR2: MNHEY, SMNVEV (reference sequence). CDR3 coding DNA: TGTGCCAGCAGGGACAGGGCGCCCACCTACAATGAGCAGTTCTTC. Its translation is CASRDRAPTYNEQFF.

The chain carries TRBV12-5 and TRBJ1-2, with D perhaps TRBD1 (6 bases). This CDR3 is built from 14 residues. V lost 2 bases and J lost 6, with 13 bases in between. CDR1 is LGHNT and CDR2 is FRNRAP in the germline V gene. As DNA, the CDR3 is TGTGCTAGTGGTTTGTGGGTGGGGGGCCATGGCTACACCTTC. Its translation is CASGLWVGGHGYTF.

The table lists this clonotype with a few counts. This chain joins TRBV19 and TRBJ2-2; 11 bases line up with TRBD2. The CDR3 extends over 16 amino acids. Germline CDR1 is LNHDA and CDR2 is SQIVND (reference sequence). J was trimmed by 6 bases and V by 5 bases; bases with no gene match: 8. The CDR3 DNA sequence: TGTGCCAGTAGTTCCCGGGTAGCGGGAGGGTCCGGGGAGCTGTTTTTT. It yields the protein CASSSRVAGGSGELFF. Based on the CDR3 plus reference TRBV19 and TRBJ2-2, the full variable domain is DGGITQSPKYLFRKEGQNVTLSCEQNLNHDAMYWYRQDPGQGLRLIYYSQIVNDFQKGDIAEGYSVSREKKESFPLTVTSAQKNPTAFYLCASSSRVAGGSGELFFGEGSRLTVL.

This clonotype was counted ten times or more. V and J are TRBV20-1 and TRBJ2-1; 12 nucleotides match TRBD2. V was clipped by 0 bases and J by 5 bases; unmatched bases: 8. The CDR3 loop spans 17 amino acids. Germline assignment: CDR1 DFQATT and CDR2 SNEGSKA (reference sequence). The CDR3 region has the DNA TGCAGTGCTAGAGATTCGGCTAGCGGGAGGGCGAACAATGAGCAGTTCTTC. It encodes CSARDSASGRANNEQFF.

The chain is built from TRBV28 and TRBJ1-4; the D gene is possibly TRBD1 (6 bases). Trimming removed 0 bases at V and 0 bases at J, with 20 bases between. The CDR3 has 20 amino acids. Germline CDR1 MDHEN, CDR2 SYDVKM. CDR3 sequence reads: CASSLWIPGQTYATNEKLFF. The CDR3 nucleotides read TGTGCCAGCAGTTTATGGATTCCGGGACAAACGTATGCAACTAATGAAAAACTGTTTTTT.

This clonotype was seen more than once but under ten times. The V and J genes are TRBV9 and TRBJ2-3, with D unclear. Germline loops: CDR1 SGDLS, CDR2 YYNGEE. With 3 bases removed from V and 0 bases from J, the gap between germline ends came to 11 bases. The CDR3 runs to 15 residues. CDR3 sequence (DNA): TGTGCCAGCAGCGCCACTACGGCTAGCACAGATACGCAGTATTTT. Translated: CASSATTASTDTQYF.

This clonotype appeared a single time. This chain uses TRBV20-1 with TRBJ2-7; 7 bases map to TRBD1. The CDR3 totals 14 residues. V was clipped by 6 bases and J by 0 bases; unmatched bases: 8. From germline, CDR1 is DFQATT and CDR2 SNEGSKA (reference sequence). In DNA form, the CDR3 reads TGCAGTGCGGTCGACAGGGCCCACTCCTACGAGCAGTACTTC. The encoded protein is CSAVDRAHSYEQYF.

This clonotype showed up many times. The gene calls are TRBV15 and TRBJ2-7, with 7 bases matching TRBD1. The CDR3 totals 14 residues. Trimming took 1 base from V and 0 from J; bases not matched to a gene: 0. Germline V gives CDR1 LNHNV, CDR2 YYDKDF (reference sequence). CDR3 bases: TGTGCCACCAGCAGAGGGGACAGCTCCTACGAGCAGTACTTC. Translated: CATSRGDSSYEQYF.

Remarks on this clonotype: This sequence may be a read error, since a much larger clone differs from it by one base. The chain carries TRBV5-6 and TRBJ2-5; maybe TRBD2 (6 bases). Germline CDR1 is SGHDT and CDR2 is YYEEEE. The CDR3 loop spans 14 amino acids. For the CDR3, the DNA is TGTGCCGGCAGTTCACCAGGGAGGCAAGAGACCCAGTACTTC. The encoded protein is CAGSSPGRQETQYF.

The gene calls are TRBV6-2 or TRBV6-3 and TRBJ2-1; D gene uncertain. The CDR3 has 15 amino acids. V was shortened by 0 bases and J by 4 bases, with 10 bases between the two germline ends. Germline CDR1 and CDR2: MNHEY and SVGEGT. CDR3 coding DNA: TGTGCCAGCAGTTACTCGGGTTTGAGTTACAATGAGCAGTTCTTC. Its translation is CASSYSGLSYNEQFF.

This clonotype was seen a handful of times. This rearrangement joins TRBV6-2 or TRBV6-3 to TRBJ2-7; D gene uncertain. V lost 8 bases and J lost 4, with 15 bases in between. Germline V lookup: CDR1 MNHEY, CDR2 SVGEGT. This CDR3 is 13 amino acids long. The CDR3 DNA reads as TGTGCCAGCCTGGAGACCGGCGATTACGAGCAGTACTTC. This translates into CASLETGDYEQYF.

The rearrangement links TRBV6-1 to TRBJ2-3; D gene unclear. V lost 5 bases and J 6 bases, leaving 9 bases between the germline ends. Germline V gene lookup returns CDR1 MNHNS and CDR2 SASEGT. The CDR3 extends over 12 amino acids. The CDR3 DNA is TGTGCCAGCAGTAGCTTTCTGGATACGCAGTATTTT. This encodes CASSSFLDTQYF.

The sample holds many counts of this clonotype. The chain couples TRBV3-1 to TRBJ1-3; D not resolved. The germline V and J ends were trimmed by 0 bases and 2 bases, with 8 bases remaining between them. Looked up from germline, CDR1 is LGHDT and CDR2 is YNNKEL (reference sequence). The CDR3 totals 15 residues. The CDR3 DNA reads TGTGCCAGCAGCCAAGATTTGGGGACTGGAAACACCATATATTTT. It specifies CASSQDLGTGNTIYF.

This clonotype showed up just a few times. The chain combines TRBV12-3 or TRBV12-4 with TRBJ2-2; no firm D call. Trimming took off 6 bases at V and 3 bases at J, with 14 bases between the two ends. The CDR3 length is 15 residues. The chain's CDR3 is CASRPATGDTGELFF. The CDR3 nucleotides read TGTGCCAGCAGGCCAGCTACTGGAGACACCGGGGAGCTGTTTTTT.

This clonotype showed up many times. DNA of the CDR3: TGTGCCAGTAGTAACCGGGTGCACACTGAAGCTTTCTTT. Protein: CASSNRVHTEAFF. The rearrangement links TRBV19 to TRBJ1-1; no clear D gene. CDR3 length: 13 residues. Germline values: CDR1 LNHDA, CDR2 SQIVND (reference sequence). V dropped 4 bases and J dropped 3 bases, with 9 bases sitting between them.

The J gene is TRBJ2-5, the V gene TRBV7-2, with TRBD1 matching 7 bases. The CDR3 loop spans 15 amino acids. Trimming removed 4 bases from V and 0 bases from J; junction bases left unmatched: 5. Germline V CDR1 and CDR2: SGHTA, FQGNSA. CDR3 nucleotide sequence: TGTGCCAGCAGCTCCGGGACAGCTAACCAAGAGACCCAGTACTTC. It specifies CASSSGTANQETQYF.

In its sample, this clonotype was seen a few times. A read error may explain this, as a much larger clone is one base away. The rearrangement uses TRBV5-1 and TRBJ2-3; D gene unclear. CDR1 and CDR2 from the germline V gene are SGHRS and YFSETQ. The CDR3 length is 15 residues. This CDR3 is CASSSRPDGADMQYF. DNA of the CDR3: TGCGCCAGCAGCTCAAGACCCGACGGAGCAGATATGCAGTATTTT.

This clonotype appeared a few times. J is TRBJ2-3 and V is TRBV2; D is perhaps TRBD1 or TRBD2 (5 bases each). V lost 7 bases and J 3 bases, leaving 14 bases between the germline ends. The germline V gene encodes CDR1 SNHLY and CDR2 FYNNEI. The CDR3 has 14 amino acids. Here the CDR3 reads CASIDPRGTDTQYF. CDR3 DNA sequence: TGTGCCAGCATAGACCCGAGGGGTACAGATACGCAGTATTTT.

The sample holds many counts of this clonotype. The chain links TRBV30 to TRBJ2-7; 11 bases agree with TRBD2. The CDR3 consists of 14 residues. Germline trimming cut 0 bases from V and 6 bases from J; bases unmatched to any gene: 4. Germline CDR1 GTSNPN, CDR2 SVGIG (reference sequence). CDR3 protein: CAWSVGLAGGEQYF. The CDR3, as DNA: TGTGCCTGGAGTGTAGGGCTAGCGGGAGGCGAGCAGTACTTC.

V gene TRBV30 combines with J gene TRBJ1-1; TRBD1 might be the D (6 bases). The germline V gene has CDR1 GTSNPN and CDR2 SVGIG (reference sequence). The CDR3 loop spans 14 amino acids. Trimming pared 1 base from V and 3 bases from J, leaving 12 bases between. CDR3 loop: CAWSEGGVDTEAFF. The CDR3 coding sequence is TGTGCCTGGAGTGAGGGGGGCGTTGACACTGAAGCTTTCTTT.

This chain connects TRBV6-9 to TRBJ2-5; D gene unclear. Germline assignment: CDR1 MNHGY and CDR2 SVAAGI. The CDR3 loop spans 11 amino acids. The V and J ends lost 3 bases and 12 bases respectively, with 11 bases between them. The DNA for the CDR3 is TGTGCCAGCAGTTACATGGCTAAAAAGTACTTC. Translating gives CASSYMAKKYF.

This clonotype occurred a few times. V is TRBV9 and J is TRBJ2-1, with D uncertain. The CDR3 consists of 16 residues. Germline V gene lookup returns CDR1 SGDLS and CDR2 YYNGEE. Trimming removed 0 bases at V and 1 base at J, with 11 bases between. The CDR3 protein is CASSVVWVSSYNEQFF. The CDR3 DNA reads TGTGCCAGCAGCGTAGTTTGGGTGAGTTCCTACAATGAGCAGTTCTTC.

This clonotype was counted ten times or more. The chain combines TRBV28 with TRBJ1-2; D is uncertain. Germline CDR1 is MDHEN and CDR2 is SYDVKM. V was trimmed by 6 bases and J by 0 bases, leaving 11 bases between them. The CDR3 consists of 14 residues. CDR3 region: CASSLLIANYGYTF. The CDR3 DNA follows: TGTGCCAGCAGCTTACTGATAGCTAACTATGGCTACACCTTC.

As regards this clonotype: This may arise from a read error, as a much more abundant clone is one base away. The V and J genes are TRBV30 and TRBJ1-2; possibly TRBD1 for D (5 bases). Per the germline V gene, CDR1 is GTSNPN and CDR2 is SVGIG (reference sequence). Trimming took off 0 bases at V and 4 bases at J, with 15 bases between the two ends. The CDR3 totals 15 residues. The CDR3 protein is CAWSVGTRDAYGYTF. Written as DNA, the CDR3 is TGTGCCTGGAGTGTAGGGACCCGGGATGCCTATGGCTACACCTTC.

This rearrangement joins TRBV11-3 to TRBJ2-1; 9 nucleotides align to TRBD2. Unmatched junction bases numbered 7, after V lost 2 bases and J lost 2 bases. The CDR3 length is 17 residues. CDR1 and CDR2 (germline): SGHNT, YENEEA. The CDR3 reads CASSLLLAGSPYNEQFF. The DNA of the CDR3 is TGTGCCAGCAGCTTATTACTAGCGGGTTCCCCCTACAATGAGCAGTTCTTC.

This clonotype was found many times. The J gene is TRBJ2-7, the V gene TRBV27; TRBD2 matches 7 bases. With 0 bases clipped from V and 3 bases from J, the junction kept 5 bases outside the gene matches. The length of the CDR3 is 15 residues. The germline V gene encodes CDR1 MNHEY and CDR2 SMNVEV (reference sequence). The chain's CDR3 is CASSLSPSGHYEQYF. The CDR3 DNA is TGTGCCAGCAGTTTATCGCCTAGCGGACACTACGAGCAGTACTTC.

This clonotype was recorded at least ten times. This chain connects TRBV18 to TRBJ1-4, with TRBD1 identical over 7 bases. Germline V lookup: CDR1 KGHSH, CDR2 LQKENI. After removal of 2 bases from V and 5 bases from J, the junction contained 2 bases not matched to a gene. The CDR3 sequence is 14 residues long. Here the CDR3 DNA reads TGTGCCAGCTCACCAGGGACAGAAAATGAAAAACTGTTTTTT. Its translation is CASSPGTENEKLFF.

This clonotype was observed a few times. The chain has TRBV18 and TRBJ2-4, with D perhaps given as TRBD1 or TRBD2 (6 bases each). V lost 6 bases and J 6 bases, leaving 18 bases between the germline ends. The CDR3 spans 15 residues. Looked up from germline, CDR1 is KGHSH and CDR2 is LQKENI. In nucleotides, the CDR3 is TGTGCCAGCTCCCCAGGCGGGACATATCGAAACATTCAGTACTTC. As protein: CASSPGGTYRNIQYF.

The chain has TRBV4-2 and TRBJ2-7; 10 positions agree with TRBD2. Germline CDR1 LGHNA, CDR2 YNFKEQ. The CDR3 loop spans 16 amino acids. The ends lost 5 bases at V and 5 bases at J; junction bases unmatched: 12. The CDR3 nucleotides read TGTGCCAGCAGCTCGGTAATAGCGGGAGGTCTCCACGAGCAGTACTTC. It translates to CASSSVIAGGLHEQYF.

This clonotype appeared many times. The chain joins TRBV7-3 to TRBJ2-1; a weak D match, TRBD2 (6 bases). Germline lookup yields CDR1 SGHTA and CDR2 FQGTGA. V lost 5 bases, J lost 8 bases, and 16 bases lay in between. The CDR3 consists of 14 residues. CDR3 region: CASSVGTAGHEQFF. In DNA, the CDR3 is TGTGCCAGCAGCGTCGGGACCGCGGGGCATGAGCAGTTCTTC.

This clonotype was seen many times. The gene calls are TRBV5-1 and TRBJ1-1; D uncertain. V was cut by 3 bases and J by 5 bases, with 14 bases left in between. CDR3 length: 14 amino acids. In germline, CDR1 is SGHRS, CDR2 YFSETQ. The CDR3 sequence is CASSSYREATEAFF. CDR3 bases: TGCGCCAGCAGCTCCTACCGGGAGGCAACTGAAGCTTTCTTT.